These 21 T cell receptor beta chains were all obtained from the same sample, sequenced in a study of follicular helper T cells after annual influenza vaccination. Only in-frame clones appear in the TCRdb table, and some are missing; sequencing was by immunoSEQ multiplex PCR. The sample records about 14,000 clones, just under 80% being singletons. Time point denoted: 2015-2016 season, pre-vaccination. The specimen comprised CXCR5- memory CD4+ T cells sorted from blood, sampled on the day of influenza vaccination. These receptors all stem from an adult who received the influenza vaccine.

The V call is TRBV28, the J call TRBJ1-1; the match to TRBD1 covers 7 bases. The CDR3 spans 14 residues. J gave up 6 bases and V 2 bases, and 6 bases lay outside the gene matches. CDR1 is MDHEN, CDR2 SYDVKM, per germline. The CDR3 here is CASSLHRDSAEAFF. DNA of the CDR3: TGTGCCAGCAGTTTACACAGGGACAGTGCTGAAGCTTTCTTT.

The rearrangement links TRBV2 to TRBJ1-1; 9 nucleotides line up with TRBD1. Trimming at V came to 6 bases and at J to 4 bases, leaving 6 bases not matched to a gene. This CDR3 is built from 14 residues. From germline, CDR1 is SNHLY and CDR2 FYNNEI. DNA for the CDR3: TGTGCCAGCAGGGGACAGGGATGGTTCACTGAAGCTTTCTTT. Its protein product is CASRGQGWFTEAFF.

The chain has TRBV9 and TRBJ2-1; D unresolved. CDR1 SGDLS and CDR2 YYNGEE come from the germline V gene. The CDR3 has 13 amino acids. With 4 bases removed from V and 9 bases from J, the gap between germline ends came to 14 bases. The CDR3 loop reads CASSTRTYGEQFF. CDR3 sequence (DNA): TGTGCCAGCAGCACTCGGACGTACGGTGAGCAGTTCTTC.

V and J are TRBV6-4 and TRBJ1-1; possibly TRBD1 for D (5 bases). Trimming cost V 5 bases and J 5 bases, with 18 bases left between them. The CDR3 is 15 amino acids. Germline CDR1 is MRHNA and CDR2 is SNTAGT. CDR3 protein: CASSPGKGRWTEAFF. The CDR3 nucleotides read TGTGCCAGCAGTCCGGGCAAGGGGCGATGGACTGAAGCTTTCTTT.

V gene TRBV7-9 combines with J gene TRBJ2-5, with 12 bases lining up with TRBD2. Germline V lookup: CDR1 SEHNR, CDR2 FQNEAQ (reference sequence). The CDR3 length is 15 residues. V dropped 2 bases and J dropped 5; count of bases not matched to a gene: 3. The CDR3 DNA reads as TGTGCCAGCAGCTTACTAGCGGGGGGGCTGGAGACCCAGTACTTC. Translation gives CASSLLAGGLETQYF.

This clone was seen only once. CDR3 residues: CSAKAGSLVSTDTQYF. DNA for the CDR3: TGCAGCGCTAAGGCCGGGTCCTTAGTTAGCACAGATACGCAGTATTTT. J is TRBJ2-3 and V is TRBV29-1; no clear D. This CDR3 has 16 residues. Germline CDR1 SQVTM, CDR2 ANQGSEA. V was trimmed by 7 bases and J by 0 bases, leaving 20 bases between them.

V and J are TRBV19 and TRBJ2-3, with D uncertain. The V gene's germline CDR1 is LNHDA and CDR2 SQIVND (reference sequence). CDR3 size: 15 residues. With 3 bases removed from V and 0 bases from J, the gap between germline ends came to 10 bases. For the CDR3, the DNA is TGTGCCAGTAGTATGACGGGCTTCAGCACAGATACGCAGTATTTT. It specifies CASSMTGFSTDTQYF.

The genes are TRBV28 and TRBJ2-5; perhaps D is TRBD1 or TRBD2 (5 bases each). CDR1 and CDR2 from the germline V gene are MDHEN and SYDVKM. The CDR3 sequence is 15 residues long. Trimming removed 10 bases at V and 5 bases at J, with 23 bases between. The CDR3 DNA sequence: TGTGCCACCGAGACCTCTGACCGGGGCCGGGAGACCCAGTACTTC. Its protein is CATETSDRGRETQYF.

The rearrangement links TRBV7-8 to TRBJ2-3; D ambiguous. Germline V gene lookup returns CDR1 SGHVS and CDR2 FQNEAQ. The ends were cut back, 1 base at V and 0 bases at J, with 5 bases in the middle. The CDR3 has 14 residues. The CDR3 region is CASSLGYSTDTQYF. CDR3 bases: TGTGCCAGCAGCTTAGGTTACAGCACAGATACGCAGTATTTT.

The chain employs TRBV7-9 and TRBJ1-1; a possible D gene is TRBD1 (5 bases). Germline-derived CDR1 and CDR2 are SEHNR and FQNEAQ (reference sequence). The CDR3 totals 15 residues. Trimming stripped 8 bases from V and 1 base from J, with 17 bases between. The CDR3 sequence is CASDDLGQRNTEAFF. As DNA, the CDR3 is TGTGCCAGCGACGATTTGGGGCAACGGAACACTGAAGCTTTCTTT.

The gene calls are TRBV7-6 and TRBJ2-7; D is perhaps TRBD1 or TRBD2 (5 bases each). Trimming pared 5 bases from V and 0 bases from J, leaving 14 bases between. The germline gives CDR1 SGHVS, CDR2 FNYEAQ. CDR3 length: 15 amino acids. The DNA of the CDR3 is TGTGCCAGCAGCCCTGATCGGGACCGCTCCTACGAGCAGTACTTC. Protein product: CASSPDRDRSYEQYF. Full variable domain (remainder filled in from reference TRBV7-6 and TRBJ2-7): GAGVSQSPRYKVTKRGQDVALRCDPISGHVSLYWYRQALGQGPEFLTYFNYEAQQDKSGLPNDRFSAERPEGSISTLTIQRTEQRDSAMYRCASSPDRDRSYEQYFGPGTRLTVT.

This sequence joins TRBV19 and TRBJ1-2, with 7 bases matching TRBD1. The CDR3 is 14 amino acids. Unmatched junction bases numbered 5, after V lost 4 bases and J lost 3 bases. Germline values: CDR1 LNHDA, CDR2 SQIVND (reference sequence). CDR3 loop: CASSKWDRDYGYTF. The CDR3 coding sequence is TGTGCCAGTAGTAAGTGGGACAGAGACTATGGCTACACCTTC.

The J gene is TRBJ2-3, the V gene TRBV2, with TRBD1 as a possible D gene (7 bases). V gave up 0 bases and J gave up 14 bases, with 18 bases separating them. This CDR3 contains 14 residues. Germline V lookup: CDR1 SNHLY, CDR2 FYNNEI. The CDR3 region has the DNA TGTGCCAGCAGTGAAGCGCCGGGGGACAGTAAAAGGTATTTT. Its protein is CASSEAPGDSKRYF.

This rearrangement joins TRBV11-2 to TRBJ2-1; TRBD1 is a possible D gene (5 bases). V was clipped by 4 bases and J by 15 bases, with 13 bases between them. Germline loops: CDR1 SGHAT, CDR2 FQNNGV. The CDR3 sequence is 11 residues long. Here the CDR3 reads CASSSTTVRFF. CDR3 sequence (DNA): TGTGCCAGCAGCTCCACGACAGTTCGGTTCTTC.

V usage is TRBV30 and J usage is TRBJ1-1; D unclear. Germline-derived CDR1 and CDR2 are GTSNPN and SVGIG (reference sequence). Deletions cut 4 bases from V and 0 bases from J, with 6 bases between. The CDR3 has 12 residues. The CDR3 DNA sequence: TGTGCCTGGAATCTTGTGAACACTGAAGCTTTCTTT. This translates into CAWNLVNTEAFF.

This clone has only one observation. The chain combines TRBV6-1 with TRBJ2-5; perhaps TRBD2 as D (7 bases). The CDR3 is 15 amino acids. Trimming left V 3 bases short and J 13 bases short, with 24 bases between. Germline CDR1 and CDR2: MNHNS and SASEGT. The CDR3 sequence: CASSDLRGGKQELYF. DNA of the CDR3: TGTGCCAGCAGTGATCTCAGGGGAGGGAAGCAAGAGTTGTACTTC.

This clone came up a few times. The CDR3 nucleotides are TGTGCCAGCAGCTTAACGATCTCTGGAAACACCATATATTTT. Amino acid sequence: CASSLTISGNTIYF. The chain employs TRBV7-9 and TRBJ1-3; D gene uncertain. CDR1 and CDR2 from the germline V gene are SEHNR and FQNEAQ (reference sequence). V was shortened by 2 bases and J by 0 bases, with 5 bases between the two germline ends. The CDR3 is made up of 14 amino acids. The whole variable domain, remainder taken from reference TRBV7-9 and TRBJ1-3, is DTGVSQNPRHKITKRGQNVTFRCDPISEHNRLYWYRQTLGQGPEFLTYFQNEAQLEKSRLLSDRFSAERPKGSFSTLEIQRTEQGDSAMYLCASSLTISGNTIYFGEGSWLTVV.

The chain employs TRBV27 and TRBJ1-1, with TRBD1 matching 7 bases. V trimming: 2 bases; J trimming: 0 bases; junction bases outside the gene matches: 9. There are 17 residues in the CDR3. Germline V gene sequence: CDR1 MNHEY, CDR2 SMNVEV (reference sequence). The CDR3 loop reads CASSLRTGPGMNTEAFF. Here the CDR3 DNA reads TGTGCCAGCAGTTTACGGACAGGCCCAGGTATGAACACTGAAGCTTTCTTT.

This sequence joins TRBV4-3 and TRBJ2-5, with D hard to call. This CDR3 is 13 amino acids long. CDR1 and CDR2 (germline): LGHNA, YSLEER. V was pared by 0 bases and J by 5 bases, with 7 bases between. The CDR3 DNA sequence: TGCGCCAGCAGCCAAGACCCCGGGGAGACCCAGTACTTC. It translates to CASSQDPGETQYF.

The chain combines TRBV6-5 with TRBJ1-2, with D unclear. V shed 8 bases and J shed 3 bases, with 13 bases lying between them. Looked up from germline, CDR1 is MNHEY and CDR2 is SVGAGI. The CDR3 extends over 13 amino acids. DNA for the CDR3: TGTGCCAGCTTCTCCTCATCCCACTATGGCTACACCTTC. Its protein is CASFSSSHYGYTF.

The chain employs TRBV10-3 and TRBJ1-2, with unresolved D. Deletions cut 5 bases from V and 4 bases from J, with 11 bases between. The CDR3 length is 13 residues. CDR1 is ENHRY, CDR2 SYGVKD, per germline. CDR3 loop: CAISPPGAYGYTF. CDR3 bases: TGTGCCATCAGTCCCCCCGGTGCCTATGGCTACACCTTC.